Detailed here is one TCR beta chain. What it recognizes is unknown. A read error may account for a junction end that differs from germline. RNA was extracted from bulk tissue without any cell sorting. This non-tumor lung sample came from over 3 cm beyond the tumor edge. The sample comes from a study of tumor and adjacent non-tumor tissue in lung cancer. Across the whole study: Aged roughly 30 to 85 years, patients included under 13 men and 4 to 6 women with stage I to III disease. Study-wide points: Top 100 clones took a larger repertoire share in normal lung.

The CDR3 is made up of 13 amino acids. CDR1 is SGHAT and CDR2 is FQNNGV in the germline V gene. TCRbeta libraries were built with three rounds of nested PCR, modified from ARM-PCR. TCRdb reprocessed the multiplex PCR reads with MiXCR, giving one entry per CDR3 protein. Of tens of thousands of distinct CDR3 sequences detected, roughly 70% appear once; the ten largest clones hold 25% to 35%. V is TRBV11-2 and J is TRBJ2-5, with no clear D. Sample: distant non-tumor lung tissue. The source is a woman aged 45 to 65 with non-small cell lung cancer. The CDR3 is CAYSLDRQEAQYF. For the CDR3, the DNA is TGTGCCTACAGCTTAGATCGTCAAGAGGCCCAGTACTTC.